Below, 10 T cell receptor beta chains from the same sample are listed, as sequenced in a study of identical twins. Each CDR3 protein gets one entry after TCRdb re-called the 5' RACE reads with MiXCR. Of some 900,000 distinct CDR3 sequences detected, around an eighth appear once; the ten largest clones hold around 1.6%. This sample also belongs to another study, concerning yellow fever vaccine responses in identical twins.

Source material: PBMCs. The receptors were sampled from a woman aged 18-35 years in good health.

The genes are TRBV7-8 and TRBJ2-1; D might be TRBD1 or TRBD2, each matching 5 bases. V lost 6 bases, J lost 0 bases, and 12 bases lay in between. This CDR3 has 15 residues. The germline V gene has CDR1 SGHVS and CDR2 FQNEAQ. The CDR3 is CASSGTVSSYNEQFF. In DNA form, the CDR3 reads TGTGCCAGCAGTGGGACCGTTAGCTCCTACAATGAGCAGTTCTTC.

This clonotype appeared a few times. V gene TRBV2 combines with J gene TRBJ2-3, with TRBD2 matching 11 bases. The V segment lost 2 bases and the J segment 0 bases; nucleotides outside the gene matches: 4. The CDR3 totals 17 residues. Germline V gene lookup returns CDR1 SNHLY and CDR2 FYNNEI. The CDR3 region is CASSEQGLAESTDTQYF. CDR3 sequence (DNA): TGTGCCAGCAGTGAACAGGGACTAGCGGAGAGCACAGATACGCAGTATTTT.

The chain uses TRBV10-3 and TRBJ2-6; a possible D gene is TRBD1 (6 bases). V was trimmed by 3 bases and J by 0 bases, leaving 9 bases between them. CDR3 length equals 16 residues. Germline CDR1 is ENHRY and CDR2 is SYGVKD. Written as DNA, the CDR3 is TGTGCCATCAGTGATACAGGGCACTCTGGGGCCAACGTCCTGACTTTC. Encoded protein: CAISDTGHSGANVLTF.

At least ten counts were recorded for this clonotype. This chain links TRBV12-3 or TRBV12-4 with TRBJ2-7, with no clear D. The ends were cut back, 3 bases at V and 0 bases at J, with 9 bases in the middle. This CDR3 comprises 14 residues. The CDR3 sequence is CASSFRQHSYEQYF. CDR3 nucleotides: TGTGCCAGCAGTTTTCGGCAGCACTCCTACGAGCAGTACTTC.

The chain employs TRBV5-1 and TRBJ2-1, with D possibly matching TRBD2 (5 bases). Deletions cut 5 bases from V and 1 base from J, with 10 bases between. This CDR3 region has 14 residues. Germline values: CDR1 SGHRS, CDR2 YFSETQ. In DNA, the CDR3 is TGCGCCAGCAGAACTAGAGTGTCCTACAATGAGCAGTTCTTC. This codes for CASRTRVSYNEQFF. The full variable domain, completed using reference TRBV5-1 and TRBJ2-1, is KAGVTQTPRYLIKTRGQQVTLSCSPISGHRSVSWYQQTPGQGLQFLFEYFSETQRNKGNFPGRFSGRQFSNSRSEMNVSTLELGDSALYLCASRTRVSYNEQFFGPGTRLTVL.

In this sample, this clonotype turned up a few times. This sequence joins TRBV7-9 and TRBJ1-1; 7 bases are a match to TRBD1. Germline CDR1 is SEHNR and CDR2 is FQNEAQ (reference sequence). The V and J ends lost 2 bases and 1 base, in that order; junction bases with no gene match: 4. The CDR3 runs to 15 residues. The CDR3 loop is CASSLMEGANTEAFF. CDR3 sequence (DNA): TGTGCCAGCAGCTTAATGGAGGGGGCGAACACTGAAGCTTTCTTT.

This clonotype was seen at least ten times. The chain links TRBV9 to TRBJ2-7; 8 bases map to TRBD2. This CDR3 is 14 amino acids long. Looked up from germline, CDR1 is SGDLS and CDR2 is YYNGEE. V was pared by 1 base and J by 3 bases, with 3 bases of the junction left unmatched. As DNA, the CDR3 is TGTGCCAGCAGCGTAAGCGGGAGCGTCTACGAGCAGTACTTC. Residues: CASSVSGSVYEQYF.

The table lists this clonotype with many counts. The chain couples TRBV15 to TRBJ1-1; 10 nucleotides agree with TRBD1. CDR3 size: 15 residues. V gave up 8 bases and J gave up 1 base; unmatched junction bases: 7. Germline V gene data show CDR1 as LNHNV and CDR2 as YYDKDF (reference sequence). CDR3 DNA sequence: TGTGCCACCCACGGCCGGGACAGGGGGAACACTGAAGCTTTCTTT. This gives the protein CATHGRDRGNTEAFF.

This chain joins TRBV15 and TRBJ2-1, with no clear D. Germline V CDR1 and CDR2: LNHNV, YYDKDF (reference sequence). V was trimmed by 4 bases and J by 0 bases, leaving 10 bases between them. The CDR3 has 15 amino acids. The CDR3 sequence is CATSTLQSSYNEQFF. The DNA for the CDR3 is TGTGCCACCAGCACACTACAGAGCTCCTACAATGAGCAGTTCTTC.

For the CDR3, the DNA is TGTGCCAGCAGCCAGGGACTAGCGGGAGGGCCCGACGAGCAGTACTTC. Translating it yields CASSQGLAGGPDEQYF. This sequence joins TRBV5-4 and TRBJ2-7; 16 bases align to TRBD2. The V gene's germline CDR1 is SGHNT and CDR2 YYREEE (reference sequence). Unmatched junction bases numbered 6, after V lost 4 bases and J lost 5 bases. The CDR3 spans 16 residues.